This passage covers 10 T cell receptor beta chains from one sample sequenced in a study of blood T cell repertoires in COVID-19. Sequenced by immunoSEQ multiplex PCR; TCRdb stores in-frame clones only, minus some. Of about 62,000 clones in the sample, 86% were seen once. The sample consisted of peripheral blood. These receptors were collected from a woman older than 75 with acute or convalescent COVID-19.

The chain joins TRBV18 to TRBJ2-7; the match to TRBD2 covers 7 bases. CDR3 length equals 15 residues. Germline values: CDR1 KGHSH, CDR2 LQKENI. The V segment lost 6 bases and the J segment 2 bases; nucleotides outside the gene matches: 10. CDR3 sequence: CASSPEAGLTYEQYF. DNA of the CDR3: TGTGCCAGCTCCCCCGAAGCGGGATTAACCTACGAGCAGTACTTC.

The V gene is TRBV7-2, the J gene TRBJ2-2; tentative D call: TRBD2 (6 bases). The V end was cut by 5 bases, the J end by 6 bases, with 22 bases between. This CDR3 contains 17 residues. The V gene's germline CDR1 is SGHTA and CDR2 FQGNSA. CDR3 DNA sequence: TGTGCCAGCAGCCGGTCTTCTTACGGGAGTTTTGCCGGGGAGCTGTTTTTT. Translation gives CASSRSSYGSFAGELFF.

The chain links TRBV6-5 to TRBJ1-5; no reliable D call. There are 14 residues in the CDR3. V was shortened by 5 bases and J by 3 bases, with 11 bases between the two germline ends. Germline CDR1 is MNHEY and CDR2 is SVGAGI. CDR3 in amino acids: CASSRRQSNQPQHF. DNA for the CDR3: TGTGCCAGCAGTCGCAGACAATCCAATCAGCCCCAGCATTTT.

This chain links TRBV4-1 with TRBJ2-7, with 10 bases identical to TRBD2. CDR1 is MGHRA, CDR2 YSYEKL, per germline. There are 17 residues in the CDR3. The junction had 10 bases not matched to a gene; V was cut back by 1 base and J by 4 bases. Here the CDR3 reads CASSQGLAGFRLYEQYF. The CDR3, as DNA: TGCGCCAGCAGCCAAGGACTAGCGGGTTTCAGGCTTTACGAGCAGTACTTC.

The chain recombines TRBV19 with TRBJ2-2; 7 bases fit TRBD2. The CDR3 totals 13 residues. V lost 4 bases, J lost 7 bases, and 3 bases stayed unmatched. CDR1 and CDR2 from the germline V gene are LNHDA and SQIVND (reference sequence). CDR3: CASSRDYLGELFF. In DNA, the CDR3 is TGTGCCAGTAGTAGGGACTACCTCGGGGAGCTGTTTTTT. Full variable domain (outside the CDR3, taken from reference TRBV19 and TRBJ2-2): DGGITQSPKYLFRKEGQNVTLSCEQNLNHDAMYWYRQDPGQGLRLIYYSQIVNDFQKGDIAEGYSVSREKKESFPLTVTSAQKNPTAFYLCASSRDYLGELFFGEGSRLTVL.

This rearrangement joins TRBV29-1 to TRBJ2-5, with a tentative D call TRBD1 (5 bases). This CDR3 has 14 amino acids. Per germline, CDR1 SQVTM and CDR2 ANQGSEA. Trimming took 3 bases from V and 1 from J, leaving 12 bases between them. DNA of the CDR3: TGCAGCGTTGACAGGGCGGAATCCCAAGAGACCCAGTACTTC. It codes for CSVDRAESQETQYF.

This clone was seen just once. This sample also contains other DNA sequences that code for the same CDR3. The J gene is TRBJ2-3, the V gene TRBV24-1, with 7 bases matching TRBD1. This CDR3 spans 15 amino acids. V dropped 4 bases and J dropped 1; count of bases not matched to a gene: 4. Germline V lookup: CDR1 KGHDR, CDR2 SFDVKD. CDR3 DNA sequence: TGTGCCACCAGTGACCCCGGACAGGGCACAGATACGCAGTATTTT. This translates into CATSDPGQGTDTQYF.

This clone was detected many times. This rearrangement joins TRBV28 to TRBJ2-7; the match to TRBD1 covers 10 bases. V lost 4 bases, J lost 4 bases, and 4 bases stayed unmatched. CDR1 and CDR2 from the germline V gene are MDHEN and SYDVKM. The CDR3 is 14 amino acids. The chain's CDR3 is CASSWDRGMYEQYF. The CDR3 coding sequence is TGTGCCAGCAGTTGGGACAGGGGAATGTACGAGCAGTACTTC. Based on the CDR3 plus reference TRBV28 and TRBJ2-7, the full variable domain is DVKVTQSSRYLVKRTGEKVFLECVQDMDHENMFWYRQDPGLGLRLIYFSYDVKMKEKGDIPEGYSVSREKKERFSLILESASTNQTSMYLCASSWDRGMYEQYFGPGTRLTVT.

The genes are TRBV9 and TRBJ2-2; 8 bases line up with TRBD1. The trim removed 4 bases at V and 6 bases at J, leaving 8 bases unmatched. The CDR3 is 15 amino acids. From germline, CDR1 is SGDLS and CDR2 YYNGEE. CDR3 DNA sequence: TGTGCCAGCAGCACCGGACAGGGTTTGCCCGGGGAGCTGTTTTTT. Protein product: CASSTGQGLPGELFF.

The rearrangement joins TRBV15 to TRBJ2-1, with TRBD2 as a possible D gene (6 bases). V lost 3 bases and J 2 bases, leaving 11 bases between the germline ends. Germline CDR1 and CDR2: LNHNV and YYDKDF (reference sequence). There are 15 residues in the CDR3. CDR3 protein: CATSSKRVTYNEQFF. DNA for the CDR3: TGTGCCACCAGCAGTAAGCGGGTGACCTACAATGAGCAGTTCTTC.